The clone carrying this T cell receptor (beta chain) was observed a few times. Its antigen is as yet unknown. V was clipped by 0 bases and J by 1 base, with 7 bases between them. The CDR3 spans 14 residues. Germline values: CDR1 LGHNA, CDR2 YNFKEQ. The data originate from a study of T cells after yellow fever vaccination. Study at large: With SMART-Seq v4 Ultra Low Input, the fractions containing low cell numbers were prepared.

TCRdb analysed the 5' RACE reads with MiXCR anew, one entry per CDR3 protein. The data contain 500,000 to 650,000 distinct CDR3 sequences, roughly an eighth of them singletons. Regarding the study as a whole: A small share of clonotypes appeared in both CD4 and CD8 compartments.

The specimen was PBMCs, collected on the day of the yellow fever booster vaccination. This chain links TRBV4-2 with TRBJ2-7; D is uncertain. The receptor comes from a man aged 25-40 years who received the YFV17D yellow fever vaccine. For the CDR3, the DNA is TGTGCCAGCAGCCAAGAGAGACGATCCTACGAGCAGTACTTC. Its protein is CASSQERRSYEQYF.